The 27 T cell receptor beta chains listed next were all sequenced from one sample in a study of T cell repertoires in cytomegalovirus infection. These TCRs' antigens remain unknown. MiXCR, applied by TCRdb to the reads, yields one record per CDR3 protein. The data show about 310,000 distinct CDR3 sequences, roughly 25% seen once. Sequences were derived from cultured PBMCs, sampled from culture after CMV antigen stimulation. These TCRs come from a human donor in good health (CMV status not recorded). Some clones in this sample may be carry-over from other donors' samples.

This chain joins TRBV20-1 and TRBJ2-5, with a tentative D call TRBD2 (5 bases). The germline gives CDR1 DFQATT, CDR2 SNEGSKA (reference sequence). The CDR3 spans 15 residues. Trimming took off 4 bases at V and 2 bases at J, with 17 bases between the two ends. In nucleotides, the CDR3 is TGCAGTGCTACGGACTGGTGGGAGTCACAAGAGACCCAGTACTTC. Translated: CSATDWWESQETQYF.

This clonotype was seen many times. The V and J genes are TRBV11-3 and TRBJ2-1; 8 positions agree with TRBD2. Losses at the gene ends were 2 bases for V and 4 bases for J; bases not matched to a gene: 1. This CDR3 has 14 amino acids. Per germline, CDR1 SGHNT and CDR2 YENEEA. Written as DNA, the CDR3 is TGTGCCAGCAGCTTAACTAGCGGTTACAATGAGCAGTTCTTC. Protein product: CASSLTSGYNEQFF.

The sample holds a few counts of this clonotype. The rearrangement uses TRBV29-1 and TRBJ2-3, with 7 bases identical to TRBD1. Germline V gives CDR1 SQVTM, CDR2 ANQGSEA. V lost 4 bases, J lost 2 bases, and 12 bases stayed unmatched. The CDR3 loop spans 16 amino acids. As DNA, the CDR3 is TGCAGCGTTGCCCAATGGGACAGCCAATTCACAGATACGCAGTATTTT. Encoded protein: CSVAQWDSQFTDTQYF.

V is TRBV19 and J is TRBJ2-5; 7 bases align to TRBD1. The germline V gene has CDR1 LNHDA and CDR2 SQIVND (reference sequence). Trimming removed 5 bases from V and 1 base from J; junction bases left unmatched: 7. The length of the CDR3 is 15 residues. The CDR3 here is CASSEWTGSQETQYF. DNA of the CDR3: TGTGCCAGTAGTGAGTGGACAGGAAGCCAAGAGACCCAGTACTTC.

V and J are TRBV28 and TRBJ2-1; 7 bases fit TRBD1. The length of the CDR3 is 14 residues. Germline CDR1 reads MDHEN; CDR2 reads SYDVKM. The trim removed 3 bases at V and 4 bases at J, leaving 3 bases unmatched. The CDR3 bases are TGTGCCAGCAGTTTGGGCAGGGGGTACAATGAGCAGTTCTTC. It yields the protein CASSLGRGYNEQFF.

The chain carries TRBV4-1 and TRBJ1-1; D might be TRBD1 (5 bases). The ends were cut back, 4 bases at V and 6 bases at J, with 15 bases in the middle. The CDR3 loop spans 14 amino acids. In germline, CDR1 is MGHRA, CDR2 YSYEKL. CDR3 sequence reads: CASSPRLTVPEAFF. The CDR3, as DNA: TGCGCCAGCAGCCCTAGGCTGACAGTGCCTGAAGCTTTCTTT.

The chain joins TRBV11-1 to TRBJ2-1, with 8 bases matching TRBD2. Trimming cost V 5 bases and J 9 bases; bases outside gene matches: 12. Germline assignment: CDR1 SGHAT and CDR2 FQDESV (reference sequence). This CDR3 is 15 amino acids long. As DNA, the CDR3 is TGTGCCAGCAGCCCCGGGACCGGGGGGGGCGGTGAGCAGTTCTTC. This translates into CASSPGTGGGGEQFF.

The chain is built from TRBV19 and TRBJ2-1, with 9 bases identical to TRBD2. V gave up 10 bases and J gave up 4 bases; unmatched junction bases: 20. Germline CDR1 and CDR2: LNHDA and SQIVND (reference sequence). The CDR3 extends over 18 amino acids. The CDR3, as DNA: TGTGCCACCAAGTCGGGGCTTAGCGGGAGAGGGCGTTACAATGAGCAGTTCTTC. It encodes CATKSGLSGRGRYNEQFF.

The CDR3 loop is CASSLGTSGALEQFF. For the CDR3, the DNA is TGCGCCAGCAGCCTAGGGACTAGCGGGGCCCTAGAGCAGTTCTTC. This chain joins TRBV4-3 and TRBJ2-1, with 13 bases that match TRBD2. This CDR3 comprises 15 residues. The germline V gene has CDR1 LGHNA and CDR2 YSLEER. V was pared by 4 bases and J by 10 bases, with 7 bases of the junction left unmatched.

CDR3 in amino acids: CATSDPTGADYEQYF. The CDR3, as DNA: TGTGCCACCAGTGACCCTACAGGGGCCGACTACGAGCAGTACTTC. The rearrangement links TRBV24-1 to TRBJ2-7; 7 bases are a match to TRBD1. With 4 bases clipped from V and 3 bases from J, the junction kept 8 bases outside the gene matches. Germline CDR1 reads KGHDR; CDR2 reads SFDVKD. The CDR3 contains 15 residues.

This clonotype has just a few counts. The V gene is TRBV12-3 or TRBV12-4, the J gene TRBJ1-6; 8 nucleotides agree with TRBD1. Trimming removed 6 bases from V and 5 bases from J; junction bases left unmatched: 3. The CDR3 loop spans 14 amino acids. CDR3 DNA sequence: TGTGCCAGCAGGCCGGACAGGGATAATTCACCCCTCCACTTT. This gives the protein CASRPDRDNSPLHF.

This clonotype was detected a few times. One end of the junction is discordant with germline, which a read error may explain. The chain uses TRBV19 and TRBJ2-1; 8 bases match TRBD1. Germline V CDR1 and CDR2: LNHDA, SQIVND (reference sequence). CDR3 length: 19 amino acids. Here the CDR3 reads CASRRDRPSTQLSFNEQFF. The CDR3 bases are TGTGCCAGTAGGAGGGACAGGCCTTCGACACAACTCTCCTTCAATGAGCAGTTCTTC.

V is TRBV20-1 and J is TRBJ1-5; D not resolved. CDR3 length: 14 residues. V was pared by 0 bases and J by 5 bases, with 11 bases between. Germline-derived CDR1 and CDR2 are DFQATT and SNEGSKA (reference sequence). CDR3 DNA: TGCAGTGCTAGAGATTTGGGGATGGATCAGCCCCAGCATTTT. Translated: CSARDLGMDQPQHF.

CDR3 in amino acids: CAISGRPGNTIYF. The CDR3 nucleotides are TGTGCCATCTCAGGGCGCCCTGGAAACACCATATATTTT. V is TRBV10-3 and J is TRBJ1-3; a possible D gene is TRBD1 (5 bases). Trimming cost V 8 bases and J 2 bases, with 10 bases left between them. The CDR3 contains 13 residues. In germline, CDR1 is ENHRY, CDR2 SYGVKD.

This chain joins TRBV10-2 and TRBJ1-1; the D is unclear. This CDR3 comprises 14 residues. Trimming shortened V by 2 bases and J by 0 bases, and 7 bases separated the two germline ends. CDR1 and CDR2 (germline): WSHSY, SAAADI. CDR3 amino acids: CASSERGLNTEAFF. In DNA form, the CDR3 reads TGCGCCAGCAGTGAGCGCGGACTGAACACTGAAGCTTTCTTT.

The chain has TRBV5-1 and TRBJ1-1, with D tentatively TRBD1 (6 bases). V was clipped by 2 bases and J by 6 bases, with 17 bases between them. Germline assignment: CDR1 SGHRS and CDR2 YFSETQ. The CDR3 spans 15 residues. CDR3: CASSLTGLGDPEAFF. CDR3 DNA: TGCGCCAGCAGCTTAACAGGGCTGGGGGACCCTGAAGCTTTCTTT.

The rearrangement uses TRBV19 and TRBJ1-2; D is perhaps TRBD1 (5 bases). V lost 8 bases, J lost 6 bases, and 10 bases lay in between. Germline CDR1 reads LNHDA; CDR2 reads SQIVND (reference sequence). The CDR3 has 11 amino acids. CDR3 bases: TGTGCCAGTTTCTCGGACAATGGCTACACCTTC. Translating it yields CASFSDNGYTF.

The gene calls are TRBV9 and TRBJ1-1; unclear D gene. V was pared by 1 base and J by 4 bases, with 8 bases between. The length of the CDR3 is 13 residues. The germline gives CDR1 SGDLS, CDR2 YYNGEE. The CDR3 DNA reads TGTGCCAGCAGCGTAAGTGATGGCACTGAAGCTTTCTTT. Translated, it gives CASSVSDGTEAFF.

This clonotype has only a few counts. The rearrangement uses TRBV11-3 and TRBJ2-1; possible D gene TRBD2, 5 bases. Germline-derived CDR1 and CDR2 are SGHNT and YENEEA. The CDR3 totals 12 residues. V gave up 2 bases and J gave up 14 bases, with 13 bases separating them. The chain's CDR3 is CASSLLTTKEFF. CDR3 DNA sequence: TGTGCCAGCAGCTTACTAACGACTAAGGAGTTCTTC.

The table lists this clonotype with a few counts. This sequence joins TRBV29-1 and TRBJ2-2, with D maybe TRBD1 (6 bases). The germline V and J ends were trimmed by 7 bases and 4 bases, with 16 bases remaining between them. Germline assignment: CDR1 SQVTM and CDR2 ANQGSEA. There are 14 residues in the CDR3. DNA for the CDR3: TGCAGCGCAACCCTAAGGGGGACCACCGGGGAGCTGTTTTTT. Amino acid sequence: CSATLRGTTGELFF.

There are many counts of this clonotype. The chain uses TRBV20-1 and TRBJ1-1; no reliable D call. V was pared by 2 bases and J by 5 bases, with 12 bases between. There are 13 residues in the CDR3. Germline values: CDR1 DFQATT, CDR2 SNEGSKA (reference sequence). This chain's CDR3 is CSARLSSRTEAFF. CDR3 nucleotide sequence: TGCAGTGCTAGATTGTCAAGTCGGACTGAAGCTTTCTTT.

This clonotype was recorded a few times. CDR3 in amino acids: CASSRLAGPTYEQYF. CDR3 bases: TGTGCCAGCAGCCGACTAGCGGGCCCTACCTACGAGCAGTACTTC. The gene calls are TRBV7-2 and TRBJ2-7; TRBD2 matches 10 bases. CDR1 and CDR2 (germline): SGHTA, FQGNSA. The ends lost 5 bases at V and 2 bases at J; junction bases unmatched: 6. CDR3 size: 15 residues. Full variable domain (remainder filled in from reference TRBV7-2 and TRBJ2-7): GAGVSQSPSNKVTEKGKDVELRCDPISGHTALYWYRQSLGQGLEFLIYFQGNSAPDKSGLPSDRFSAERTGGSVSTLTIQRTQQEDSAVYLCASSRLAGPTYEQYFGPGTRLTVT.

The chain employs TRBV7-9 and TRBJ1-4; TRBD1 agrees at 9 bases. Germline CDR1 and CDR2: SEHNR and FQNEAQ (reference sequence). The CDR3 is made up of 15 amino acids. Trimming removed 5 bases from V and 6 bases from J; junction bases left unmatched: 7. CDR3 in amino acids: CASSIRRDRDEKLFF. CDR3 sequence (DNA): TGTGCCAGCAGCATACGGCGGGACAGGGATGAAAAACTGTTTTTT.

In its sample, this clonotype was seen a few times. This chain joins TRBV7-6 and TRBJ2-1; 12 bases are shared with TRBD2. V was clipped by 1 base and J by 8 bases; unmatched bases: 6. Germline CDR1 reads SGHVS; CDR2 reads FNYEAQ. The CDR3 contains 16 residues. The CDR3 DNA follows: TGTGCCAGCAGCTTAGAAGCTAGCGGGAGGGCCGATGAGCAGTTCTTC. Amino acid sequence: CASSLEASGRADEQFF.

This chain connects TRBV30 to TRBJ1-5; 7 bases line up with TRBD1. The CDR3 runs 13 residues. From germline, CDR1 is GTSNPN and CDR2 SVGIG (reference sequence). The trim removed 0 bases at V and 7 bases at J, leaving 3 bases unmatched. The CDR3 here is CAWSVTGDQPQHF. CDR3 bases: TGTGCCTGGAGTGTCACAGGGGACCAGCCCCAGCATTTT.

There are a few counts of this clonotype. V usage is TRBV11-3 and J usage is TRBJ2-5, with 8 bases fitting TRBD1. Germline V gives CDR1 SGHNT, CDR2 YENEEA. CDR3 length: 15 residues. V trimming: 4 bases; J trimming: 9 bases; junction bases outside the gene matches: 13. CDR3 amino acids: CASSSGTGQLKAQYF. In DNA form, the CDR3 reads TGTGCCAGCAGCTCAGGGACAGGCCAGCTAAAGGCCCAGTACTTC.

This clonotype has more than one count but fewer than ten. The rearrangement joins TRBV7-8 to TRBJ1-5; 8 nucleotides align to TRBD1. Losses at the gene ends were 4 bases for V and 3 bases for J; bases not matched to a gene: 5. Per germline, CDR1 SGHVS and CDR2 FQNEAQ. This CDR3 contains 15 residues. CDR3 DNA: TGTGCCAGCAGCTCAGGGACAGGAAACAATCAGCCCCAGCATTTT. Translating gives CASSSGTGNNQPQHF.